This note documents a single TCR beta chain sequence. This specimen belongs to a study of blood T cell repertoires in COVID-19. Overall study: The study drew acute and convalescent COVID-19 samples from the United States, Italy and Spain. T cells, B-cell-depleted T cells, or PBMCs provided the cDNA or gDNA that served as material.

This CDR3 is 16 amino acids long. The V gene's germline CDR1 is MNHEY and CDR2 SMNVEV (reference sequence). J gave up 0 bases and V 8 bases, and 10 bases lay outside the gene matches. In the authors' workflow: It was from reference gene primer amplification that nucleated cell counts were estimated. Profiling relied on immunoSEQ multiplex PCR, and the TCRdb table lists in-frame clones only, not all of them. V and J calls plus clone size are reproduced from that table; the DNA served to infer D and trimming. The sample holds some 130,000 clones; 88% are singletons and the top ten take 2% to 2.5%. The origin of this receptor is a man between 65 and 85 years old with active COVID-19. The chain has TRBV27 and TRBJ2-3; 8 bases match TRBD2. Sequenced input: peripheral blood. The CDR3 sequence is CASSTWRGASTDTQYF. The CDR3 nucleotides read TGTGCCAGCTCGACCTGGCGGGGGGCAAGCACAGATACGCAGTATTTT.